This entry describes one T cell receptor (beta chain). Anyone with autoimmune disease history or systemic immunosuppression was excluded. This specimen belongs to a study of OX40 agonist ivuxolimab in advanced cancers. Background on the study: Patients in the trial were receiving intravenous ivuxolimab every 2 weeks, at doses of 0.01 to 10 mg/kg. Dose-escalation subjects each had hepatocellular carcinoma, melanoma, renal cell or head and neck cancer.

Germline CDR1 is SGHDT and CDR2 is YYEEEE. The CDR3 spans 14 residues. The ends lost 5 bases at V and 6 bases at J; junction bases unmatched: 10. Sequencing was performed with immunoSEQ multiplex PCR; in TCRdb, only in-frame clones are kept and a portion is missing. The data contain about 41,000 clones, about 87% of them singletons. This sequence originates from an adult with an advanced solid tumor such as melanoma, head and neck, liver or kidney cancer. The rearrangement links TRBV5-6 to TRBJ1-2; TRBD1 matches at 7 bases. The sample in question was CD4+ or CD8+ T cells sorted from blood, obtained in a trial of the OX40 agonist ivuxolimab. The CDR3 DNA sequence: TGTGCCAGCAGTTATGTAGACAGGGAGGATGGCTACACCTTC. Encoded protein: CASSYVDREDGYTF.